This entry concerns a single TCR beta chain. Its antigen is undetermined. Only CD45RO-negative cells positively selected for CCR7 counted as naive CD8 cells, so terminally differentiated effector memory CD45RA+ cells were excluded. This specimen belongs to a study of shared clonotypes between healthy human individuals. Points from the study as a whole: Shared clonotypes across all four donors exceeded non-shared ones in generation probability.

Replicate PCRs from sorted subsets contained roughly 200 ng DNA, which is around 30,000 T cell genomes. Method: immunoSEQ multiplex PCR; TCRdb's copy keeps in-frame clones and lacks some. Here the sample spans just over 2,000,000 clones, around 96% being singletons. Trimming removed 7 bases at V and 3 bases at J, with 16 bases between. Looked up from germline, CDR1 is MDHEN and CDR2 is SYDVKM. The CDR3 sequence is 14 residues long. The clonotype was recovered from a man aged 18 to 30 in good health. V and J are TRBV28 and TRBJ2-7; D ambiguous. The sequenced sample consisted of naive CD8+ T cells sorted from blood. The DNA of the CDR3 is TGTGCCAGCACCACCGGCACAGCCTTCTACGAGCAGTACTTC. Its protein product is CASTTGTAFYEQYF.